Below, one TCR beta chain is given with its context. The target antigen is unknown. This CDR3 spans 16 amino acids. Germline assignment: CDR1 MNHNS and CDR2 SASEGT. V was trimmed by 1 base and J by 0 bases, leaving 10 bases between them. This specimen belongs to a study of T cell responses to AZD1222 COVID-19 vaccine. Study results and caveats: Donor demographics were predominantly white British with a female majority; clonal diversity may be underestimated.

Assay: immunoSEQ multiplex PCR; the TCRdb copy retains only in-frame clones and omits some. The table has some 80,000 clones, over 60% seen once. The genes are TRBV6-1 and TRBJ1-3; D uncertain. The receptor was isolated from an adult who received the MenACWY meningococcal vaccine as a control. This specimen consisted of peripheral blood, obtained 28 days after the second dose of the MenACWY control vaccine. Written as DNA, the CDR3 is TGTGCCAGCAGTGAAGGGACCCCCATCTCTGGAAACACCATATATTTT. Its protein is CASSEGTPISGNTIYF.